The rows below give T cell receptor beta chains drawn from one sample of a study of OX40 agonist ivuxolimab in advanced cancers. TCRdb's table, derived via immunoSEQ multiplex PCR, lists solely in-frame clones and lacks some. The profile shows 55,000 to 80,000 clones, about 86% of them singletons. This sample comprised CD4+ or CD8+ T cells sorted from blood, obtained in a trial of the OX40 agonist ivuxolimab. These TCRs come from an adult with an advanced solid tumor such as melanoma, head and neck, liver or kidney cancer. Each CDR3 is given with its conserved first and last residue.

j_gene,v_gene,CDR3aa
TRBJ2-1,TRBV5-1,CASSTRTSGALQGNEQFF
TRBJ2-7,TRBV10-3,CAGWGGPGSYEQYF
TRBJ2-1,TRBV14,CASSQQLYNEQFF
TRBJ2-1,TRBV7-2,CASSLARAVEQFF
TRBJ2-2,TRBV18,CASSPRGIPGQSLLTGELFF
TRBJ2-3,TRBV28,CASSPFGAGAPDTQYF
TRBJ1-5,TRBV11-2,CASSLGDRGLGQPQHF
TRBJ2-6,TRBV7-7,CASSTTGTGANVLTF
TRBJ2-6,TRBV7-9,CASSLGRDPSSGANVLTF
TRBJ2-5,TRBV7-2,CASSSGNRENTQYF
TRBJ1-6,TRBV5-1,CASSLGPKSSYNSPLHF
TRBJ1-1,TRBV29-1,CSVEVQQNTEAFF
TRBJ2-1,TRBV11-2,CASSLFPGGGEQFF
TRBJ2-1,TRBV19,CASRGRSGRGNEQFF
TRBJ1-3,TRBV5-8,CASSLGYRGFGNTIYF
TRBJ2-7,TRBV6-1,CASRTAAGSYEQYF
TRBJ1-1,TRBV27,CASSFIGNTEAFF
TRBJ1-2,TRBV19,CASSIDRGGGYTF
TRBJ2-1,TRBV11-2,CASSPLGADSYNEQFF
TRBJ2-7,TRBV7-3,CASSLEGQGGHEQYF
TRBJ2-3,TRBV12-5,CASGFTSRGARGDTQYF
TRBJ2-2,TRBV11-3,CASSSGQGRLAGELFF
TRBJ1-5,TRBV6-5,CASSYGQANQPQHF
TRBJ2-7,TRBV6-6,CASSTEPAYEQYF
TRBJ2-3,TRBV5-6,CASSRPFRLSTDTQYF
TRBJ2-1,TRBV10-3,CAIRGSGGGGYNEQFF